This TCR beta chain was found in a study of tissue T cells after allogeneic stem cell transplantation. Study conclusions and caveats: Few T cell clones were shared across patients, but motif clusters showed tissue-specific shared signatures.

Specified time point: mouse harvest day 7 after allogeneic transplant. The graft held 10^6 splenic CD5+ T cells and 10^7 T-cell-depleted bone marrow cells. Mice had MHC-mismatched B6 into BALB/c GVHD, sampled day 7 or 14. This table comes from immunoSEQ multiplex PCR, and its TCRdb copy is limited to in-frame clones, with some not included. The table records under 9,000 clones, about 50% of them present only once. Remarks on this clone: No antigen is known for it. Gene names denote mouse genes.

This clonotype was sampled from a female BALB/c mouse given C57BL/6 T cells with graft-versus-host disease after an allogeneic hematopoietic cell transplant. The sequencing input was lymph node tissue.

The CDR3 loop reads CASGESWGGEQYF. The DNA read from the CDR3 is TGTGCCAGCGGTGAAAGTTGGGGGGGTGAACAGTAC. The rearrangement joins TRBV13-2 to TRBJ2-7; 8 nucleotides agree with TRBD2. Read sequence stops 1 residue before the CDR3 end, and the germline J gene provides the missing end. CDR1 and CDR2 from the germline V gene are NNHNN and SYGAGS (reference sequence). Unmatched junction bases numbered 4, after V lost 2 bases and J lost 6 bases. This CDR3 spans 13 amino acids.